The 5 T cell receptor beta chains presented below share a single source sample, sequenced in a study of TIL therapy for anti-PD-1-resistant metastatic lung cancer. This was the immunoSEQ v3 assay. TCRdb's table, derived via immunoSEQ multiplex PCR, lists solely in-frame clones and lacks some. The data contain more than 9,000 clones, roughly 50% of them singletons. Time point defined: pre-treatment sample, taken before nivolumab and TIL therapy. Pleural nodules or supraclavicular lymph nodes made up most of the excised metastases sampled. Sample: tumor tissue, taken at baseline. All receptors derive from a person aged 25-79 years with non-small cell lung cancer.

The genes are TRBV28 and TRBJ1-2; perhaps TRBD1 as D (6 bases). CDR3 length equals 17 residues. Germline lookup yields CDR1 MDHEN and CDR2 SYDVKM. Deletions cut 2 bases from V and 4 bases from J, with 20 bases between. The CDR3 nucleotides are TGTGCCAGCAGTTTACTAACCGGGGGAGGGGGTGGCTATGGCTACACCTTC. Protein sequence: CASSLLTGGGGGYGYTF.

This clone was seen just once. Other nucleotide sequences from this sample produce the same CDR3. This sequence joins TRBV7-9 and TRBJ1-4; D uncertain. V lost 3 bases, J lost 0 bases, and 8 bases lay in between. Germline assignment: CDR1 SEHNR and CDR2 FQNEAQ (reference sequence). CDR3 size: 15 residues. CDR3 in amino acids: CASSFPSTTNEKLFF. The CDR3 DNA is TGTGCCAGCAGCTTCCCCAGCACAACTAATGAAAAACTGTTTTTT.

By share, this clone counts as medium-sized (0.01 to 0.1%). V is TRBV5-1 and J is TRBJ2-1, with unresolved D. The CDR3 extends over 12 amino acids. The V end was cut by 2 bases, the J end by 8 bases, with 8 bases between. CDR1 SGHRS and CDR2 YFSETQ come from the germline V gene. The CDR3 reads CASSFSADEQFF. The DNA of the CDR3 is TGCGCCAGCAGCTTCTCCGCGGATGAGCAGTTCTTC.

This chain links TRBV2 with TRBJ1-3; D not resolved. V gave up 7 bases and J gave up 2 bases, with 21 bases separating them. Germline CDR1 reads SNHLY; CDR2 reads FYNNEI. CDR3 length: 17 amino acids. The CDR3 sequence is CASTKSAGPDPGNTIYF. CDR3 coding DNA: TGTGCCAGCACCAAGTCGGCGGGTCCTGATCCTGGAAACACCATATATTTT.

V is TRBV7-6 and J is TRBJ1-5, with TRBD1 as a possible D gene (6 bases). V was pared by 1 base and J by 7 bases, with 11 bases between. The CDR3 is made up of 14 amino acids. Germline CDR1 reads SGHVS; CDR2 reads FNYEAQ. The DNA of the CDR3 is TGTGCCAGCAGCTTAGACAGGGAAGGACAGCCCCAGCATTTT. It codes for CASSLDREGQPQHF.